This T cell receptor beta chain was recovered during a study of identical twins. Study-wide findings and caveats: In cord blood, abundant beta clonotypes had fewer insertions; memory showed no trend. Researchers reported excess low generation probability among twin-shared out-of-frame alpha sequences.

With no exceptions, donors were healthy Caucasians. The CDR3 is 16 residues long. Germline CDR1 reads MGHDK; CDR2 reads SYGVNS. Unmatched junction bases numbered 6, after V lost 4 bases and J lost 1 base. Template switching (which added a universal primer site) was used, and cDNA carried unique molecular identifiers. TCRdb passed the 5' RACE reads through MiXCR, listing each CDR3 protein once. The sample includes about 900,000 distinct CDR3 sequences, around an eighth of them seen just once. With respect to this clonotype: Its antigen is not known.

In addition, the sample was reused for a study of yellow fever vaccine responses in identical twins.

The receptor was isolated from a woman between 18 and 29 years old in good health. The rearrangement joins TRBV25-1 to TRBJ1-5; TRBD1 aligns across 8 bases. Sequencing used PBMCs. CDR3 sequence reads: CASSGSGQASNQPQHF. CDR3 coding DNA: TGTGCCAGCAGTGGTTCGGGACAGGCGAGCAATCAGCCCCAGCATTTT.